Listed below are T cell receptor beta chains from one sample, sequenced in a study of blood T cell repertoires in COVID-19. Sequencing was performed with immunoSEQ multiplex PCR; in TCRdb, only in-frame clones are kept and a portion is missing. The sample lists 80,000 to 90,000 clones, approximately 86% seen once, with 0.95% to 1.5% in the top ten. Sequenced: peripheral blood. All receptors come from a man at least 80 years old with active or convalescent COVID-19. The CDR3 runs from the conserved cysteine through the conserved F or W. Each record gives: D gene, clone size, J gene, V gene, CDR3 DNA, CDR3 protein. The D gene is left open where the match is weak. Clone size is not always given. Where it is, it says once, few, many or a class for expanded clones.

TRBD1	NA	TRBJ2-2	TRBV19	TGTGCCAGTGGACAGGGGCAGGCCGGGGAGCTGTTTTTT	CASGQGQAGELFF
TRBD1	NA	TRBJ1-4	TRBV5-5	TGTGCCAGCAGTTCAACGGGGGACAGATATGAAAAACTGTTTTTT	CASSSTGDRYEKLFF
NA	NA	TRBJ1-3	TRBV11-2	TGTGCCAGCAGCTTAGAGGAGGGCAATGGAAACACCATATATTTT	CASSLEEGNGNTIYF
TRBD2	once	TRBJ2-1	TRBV19	TGTGCCAGTAGTTCCCCAGGACTAGCGGGAGCTGTGTACAATGAGCAGTTCTTC	CASSSPGLAGAVYNEQFF
NA	NA	TRBJ1-6	TRBV27	TGTGCCAGCAGTCAAAACAGGGTGGGGAATTCGCCCCTCCACTTT	CASSQNRVGNSPLHF
NA	NA	TRBJ2-2	TRBV7-6	TGTGCCAGCAGCCCCTTCATACTAGCTCTGGGCACCGGGGAGCTGTTTTTT	CASSPFILALGTGELFF
NA	NA	TRBJ1-2	TRBV7-2	TGTGCCAGCAGCTTACGGAGCGGGGCCGGGGTCTATGGCTACACCTTC	CASSLRSGAGVYGYTF
NA	NA	TRBJ1-6	TRBV12-3/TRBV12-4	TGTGCCACCAACCGGGACAAATCTGCACCCCTCCACTTT	CATNRDKSAPLHF
NA	NA	TRBJ2-2	TRBV7-2	TGTGCCAGCAGCTTTAGTAAAACGCCTCTCACCGGGGAGCTGTTTTTT	CASSFSKTPLTGELFF
TRBD1	once	TRBJ2-1	TRBV13	TGTGCCAGCAGCTTAGAGGGGGCCCGAACCTACAATGAGCAGTTCTTC	CASSLEGARTYNEQFF
NA	NA	TRBJ2-1	TRBV6-5	TGTGCCAGCAGTTACTCTGGCGGAGCCAACAATGAGCAGTTCTTC	CASSYSGGANNEQFF
TRBD1	NA	TRBJ1-1	TRBV15	TGTGCCACCAGCAATGACAGGGGGTCGGCTTTCTTT	CATSNDRGSAFF
TRBD1	NA	TRBJ1-6	TRBV28	TGTGCCAGCAAAGCCGGGACAGAGGATTCACCCCTCCACTTT	CASKAGTEDSPLHF
NA	NA	TRBJ2-5	TRBV9	TGTGCCAGCAGCGTAGCGTCACAGCCCCCGCAAAGAGTTAACTTC	CASSVASQPPQRVNF
TRBD1	NA	TRBJ1-4	TRBV7-2	TGTGCCAGCAGCTTAGAGAGGACAGGCCGAAAACTGTTTTTT	CASSLERTGRKLFF
NA	NA	TRBJ2-1	TRBV10-3	TGTGCCATGGGGGCGGGAGCTAAGGGTGAGCAGTTCTTC	CAMGAGAKGEQFF
TRBD1	NA	TRBJ2-1	TRBV19	TGTGCCAGTAGTATCGGGTGGGGACAGGAGTACAATGAGCAGTTCTTC	CASSIGWGQEYNEQFF
NA	NA	TRBJ1-2	TRBV4-2	TGTGCCAGCAGCCAAGATACACAGGGAAACTATGGCTACACCTTC	CASSQDTQGNYGYTF
NA	NA	TRBJ2-2	TRBV11-3	TGTGCCAGCAGCCACTACCCCGGCGGGAACACCGGGGAGCTGTTTTTT	CASSHYPGGNTGELFF
NA	NA	TRBJ2-2	TRBV5-4	TGTGCCAGCAGCTTGGCGGGATTCACCGGGGAGCTGTTTTTT	CASSLAGFTGELFF
NA	NA	TRBJ2-7	TRBV28	TGTGCCAGCACCCCAGGGCGCTACGAGCAGTACTTC	CASTPGRYEQYF
TRBD2	NA	TRBJ2-3	TRBV9	TGTGCCAGCAGCGTAGGACTAGCGGGAGATTTAAAGTATTTT	CASSVGLAGDLKYF
TRBD2	few	TRBJ2-3	TRBV14	TGTGCCAGCAGCCAAGGCCGGACTAGCGGGAGCACAGATACGCAGTATTTT	CASSQGRTSGSTDTQYF
NA	NA	TRBJ1-4	TRBV7-2	TGTGCCAGCAGCTACACGCCCGGGGTTGAAAAACTGTTTTTT	CASSYTPGVEKLFF
NA	NA	TRBJ2-3	TRBV7-9	TGTGCCAGCAGCTTAGCGCTCTCGGAGGCTGGTACGCAGTATTTT	CASSLALSEAGTQYF
NA	NA	TRBJ1-3	TRBV5-1	TGCGCCAGCAGCTTGGACTACTCTGGAAACACCATATATTTT	CASSLDYSGNTIYF
TRBD2	NA	TRBJ2-1	TRBV14	TGTGCCAGCAGCCAAAGGGCTAGCGGGAGATACTCCTACAATGAGCAGTTCTTC	CASSQRASGRYSYNEQFF
NA	NA	TRBJ1-1	TRBV19	TGTGCCAGTAGTACGACGTGGGCATTGAACACTGAAGCTTTCTTT	CASSTTWALNTEAFF